This is a list of T cell receptor beta chains from one sample in a study of T cell responses to AZD1222 COVID-19 vaccine. Repertoires were generated with immunoSEQ multiplex PCR, while TCRdb's copy carries only in-frame clones and drops some. The sample carries about 150,000 clones, about nine tenths recorded once. Sequenced here: peripheral blood, sampled 28 days after the second AZD1222 dose. The receptors were sampled from an adult who received the AZD1222 COVID-19 vaccine. The CDR3 runs from the conserved cysteine through the conserved F or W. The order of the fields is CDR3 length, V gene, D gene, CDR3 protein. The D gene is left open where the match is weak.

15	TRBV6-5	TRBD1	CASQRAGGYTGELFF
14	TRBV2	-	CASSSGLSGNTIYF
15	TRBV28	-	CASSNGELSNQPQHF
11	TRBV30	-	CAWSVRYGYTF
13	TRBV3-1/TRBV3-2	-	CASSAAITDTQYF
15	TRBV30	TRBD1	CAGPPGATGGTGYTF
14	TRBV6-5	-	CASSRMGGFDGYTF
14	TRBV6-6	-	CASSPRGGSYGYTF
14	TRBV3-1/TRBV3-2	TRBD1	CASSQDRQGDGYTF
22	TRBV27	TRBD2	CASSLLSQGAGLAVSSYNEQFF
14	TRBV6-6	-	CASSSETSVFEQYF
17	TRBV28	TRBD2	CASSLVAGGPFSDTQYF
14	TRBV11-2	-	CASSLVSGGYEQYF
13	TRBV4-3	-	CASSQVSTGELFF
13	TRBV7-2	TRBD1	CASREDRDTEAFF
14	TRBV6-5	TRBD1	CASSLTGGHQPQHF
14	TRBV28	-	CASSYRSLSYEQYF
13	TRBV29-1	-	CSVEGGARETQYF
15	TRBV28	-	CASSFGTERGPPLHF
13	TRBV2	-	CASSGRTRETQYF
16	TRBV6-4	TRBD1	CASSDPQGAGANVLTF
15	TRBV11-2	TRBD1	CASRPGTGALYGYTF
15	TRBV9	TRBD2	CASSYSGRGSDEQFF
14	TRBV25-1	-	CASSEIQGPYEQYF
14	TRBV10-3	-	CATAGQTASDTQYF
14	TRBV2	TRBD1	CASSSDRVRQPQHF
13	TRBV19	-	CASSIDQDSPLHF